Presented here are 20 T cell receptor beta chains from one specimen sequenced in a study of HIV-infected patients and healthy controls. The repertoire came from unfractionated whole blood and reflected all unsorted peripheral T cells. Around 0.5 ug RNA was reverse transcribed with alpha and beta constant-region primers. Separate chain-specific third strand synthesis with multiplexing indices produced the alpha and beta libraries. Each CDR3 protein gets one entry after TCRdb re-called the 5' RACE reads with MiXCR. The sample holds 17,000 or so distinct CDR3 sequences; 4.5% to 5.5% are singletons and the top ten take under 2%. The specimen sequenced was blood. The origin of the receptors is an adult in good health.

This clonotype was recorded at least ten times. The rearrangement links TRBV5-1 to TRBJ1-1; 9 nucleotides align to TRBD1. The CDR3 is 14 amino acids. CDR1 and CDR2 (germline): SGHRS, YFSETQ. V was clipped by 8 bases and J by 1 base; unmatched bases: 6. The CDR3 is CASGQGRENTEAFF. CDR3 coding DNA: TGCGCCAGTGGACAGGGGCGAGAGAACACTGAAGCTTTCTTT.

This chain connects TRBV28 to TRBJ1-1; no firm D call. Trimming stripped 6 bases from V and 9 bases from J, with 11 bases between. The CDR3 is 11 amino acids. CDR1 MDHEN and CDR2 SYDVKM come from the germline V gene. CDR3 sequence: CASRRPRQAFF. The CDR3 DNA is TGTGCCAGCAGACGACCCCGGCAAGCTTTCTTT.

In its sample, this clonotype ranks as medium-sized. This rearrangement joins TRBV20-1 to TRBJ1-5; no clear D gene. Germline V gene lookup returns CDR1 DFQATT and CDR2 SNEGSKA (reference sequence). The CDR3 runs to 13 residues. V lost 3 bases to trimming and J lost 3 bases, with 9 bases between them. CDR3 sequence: CSARVRTNQPQHF. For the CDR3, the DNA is TGCAGTGCTAGGGTCAGAACCAATCAGCCCCAGCATTTT.

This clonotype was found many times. Here the CDR3 reads CSARVNTEAFF. CDR3 in DNA: TGCAGTGCTAGGGTTAACACTGAAGCTTTCTTT. The V call is TRBV20-1, the J call TRBJ1-1; D gene uncertain. Germline-derived CDR1 and CDR2 are DFQATT and SNEGSKA (reference sequence). Trimming removed 3 bases at V and 2 bases at J, with 4 bases between. This CDR3 has 11 residues.

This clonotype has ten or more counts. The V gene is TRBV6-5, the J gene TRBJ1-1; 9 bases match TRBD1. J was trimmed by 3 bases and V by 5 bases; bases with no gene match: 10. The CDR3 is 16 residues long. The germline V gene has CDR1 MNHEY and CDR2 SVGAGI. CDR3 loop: CASSNDRGIVDTEAFF. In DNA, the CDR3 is TGTGCCAGCAGTAACGACAGGGGGATTGTGGACACTGAAGCTTTCTTT.

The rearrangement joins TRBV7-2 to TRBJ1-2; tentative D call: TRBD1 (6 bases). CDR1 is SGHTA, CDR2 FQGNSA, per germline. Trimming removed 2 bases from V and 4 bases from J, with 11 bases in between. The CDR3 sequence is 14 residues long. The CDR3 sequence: CASSLQGHPYGYTF. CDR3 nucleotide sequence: TGTGCCAGCAGCTTACAGGGACATCCCTATGGCTACACCTTC.

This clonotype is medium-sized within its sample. The CDR3 region is CASSFGFSGGTYEQYF. CDR3 coding DNA: TGTGCCAGCAGCTTCGGCTTTAGCGGGGGAACCTACGAGCAGTACTTC. V is TRBV5-6 and J is TRBJ2-7; 9 bases match TRBD2. CDR1 SGHDT and CDR2 YYEEEE come from the germline V gene. The V and J ends lost 2 bases and 2 bases, in that order; junction bases with no gene match: 8. CDR3 length equals 16 residues.

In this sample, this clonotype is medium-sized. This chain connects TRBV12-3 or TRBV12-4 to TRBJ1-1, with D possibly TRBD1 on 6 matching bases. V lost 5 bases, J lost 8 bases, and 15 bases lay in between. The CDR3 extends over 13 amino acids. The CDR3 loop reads CASSPGGQTEAFF. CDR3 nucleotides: TGTGCCAGCAGTCCAGGCGGACAGACAGAAGCTTTCTTT.

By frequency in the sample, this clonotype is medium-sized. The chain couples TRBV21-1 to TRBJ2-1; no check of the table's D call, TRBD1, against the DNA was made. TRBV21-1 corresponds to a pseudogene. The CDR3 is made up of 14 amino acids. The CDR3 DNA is TGTGCCAGCAGCTCCTGGACAGTCCGCAATGAGCAGTTCTTC. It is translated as CASSSWTVRNEQFF.

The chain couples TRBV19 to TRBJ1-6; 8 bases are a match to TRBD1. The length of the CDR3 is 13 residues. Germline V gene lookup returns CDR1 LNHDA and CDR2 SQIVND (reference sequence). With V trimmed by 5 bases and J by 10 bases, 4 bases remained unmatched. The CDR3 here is CASSDTGGSPLHF. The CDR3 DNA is TGTGCCAGTAGTGATACAGGGGGATCACCCCTCCACTTT.

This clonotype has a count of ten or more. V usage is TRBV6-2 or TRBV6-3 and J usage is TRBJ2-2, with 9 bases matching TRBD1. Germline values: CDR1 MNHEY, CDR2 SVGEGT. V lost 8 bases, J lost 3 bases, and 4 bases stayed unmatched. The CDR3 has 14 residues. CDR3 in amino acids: CASRQGVDTGELFF. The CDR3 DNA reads TGTGCCAGCCGACAGGGGGTGGACACCGGGGAGCTGTTTTTT.

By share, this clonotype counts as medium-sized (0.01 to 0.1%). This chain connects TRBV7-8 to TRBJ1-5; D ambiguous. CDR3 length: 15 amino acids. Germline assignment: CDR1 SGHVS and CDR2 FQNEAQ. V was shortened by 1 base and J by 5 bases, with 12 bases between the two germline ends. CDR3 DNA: TGTGCCAGCAGCTTAGGTCAGCTGTTTGATCAGCCCCAGCATTTT. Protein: CASSLGQLFDQPQHF.

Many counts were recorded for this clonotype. CDR3 sequence (DNA): TGTGCCAGCAGCTTACTGGATACGCAGTATTTT. It yields the protein CASSLLDTQYF. The rearrangement uses TRBV11-2 and TRBJ2-3; D remains ambiguous. Per germline, CDR1 SGHAT and CDR2 FQNNGV. V lost 2 bases to trimming and J lost 6 bases, with 3 bases between them. The CDR3 has 11 amino acids.

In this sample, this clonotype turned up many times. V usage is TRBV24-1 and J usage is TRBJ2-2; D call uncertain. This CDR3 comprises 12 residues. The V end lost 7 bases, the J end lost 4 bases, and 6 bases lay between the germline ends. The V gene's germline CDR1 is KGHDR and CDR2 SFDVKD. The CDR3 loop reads CATSTSTGELFF. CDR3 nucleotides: TGTGCCACCAGCACTTCCACCGGGGAGCTGTTTTTT.

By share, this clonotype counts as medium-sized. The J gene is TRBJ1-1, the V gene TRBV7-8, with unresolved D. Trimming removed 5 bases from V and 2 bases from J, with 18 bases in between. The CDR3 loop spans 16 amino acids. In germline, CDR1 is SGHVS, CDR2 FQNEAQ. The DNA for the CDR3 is TGTGCCAGCAGCACCCCGGCTCGGACGAGAAACACTGAAGCTTTCTTT. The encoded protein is CASSTPARTRNTEAFF.

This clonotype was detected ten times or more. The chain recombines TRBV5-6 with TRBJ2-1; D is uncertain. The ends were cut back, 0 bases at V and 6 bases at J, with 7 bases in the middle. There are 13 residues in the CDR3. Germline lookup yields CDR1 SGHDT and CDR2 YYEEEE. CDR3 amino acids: CASSLGAGNEQFF. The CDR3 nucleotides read TGTGCCAGCAGCTTGGGAGCCGGCAATGAGCAGTTCTTC.

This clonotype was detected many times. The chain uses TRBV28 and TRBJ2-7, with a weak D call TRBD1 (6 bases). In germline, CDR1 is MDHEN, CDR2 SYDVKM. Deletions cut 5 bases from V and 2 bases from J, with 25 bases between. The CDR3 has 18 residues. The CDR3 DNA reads TGTGCCAGCAGTCTTATATTCTACCGGGACAACCGCCCCTACGAGCAGTACTTC. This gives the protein CASSLIFYRDNRPYEQYF.

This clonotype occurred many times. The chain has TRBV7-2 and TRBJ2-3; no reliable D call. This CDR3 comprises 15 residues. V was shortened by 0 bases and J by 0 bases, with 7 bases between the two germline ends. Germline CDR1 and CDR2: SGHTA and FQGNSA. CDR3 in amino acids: CASSLARISTDTQYF. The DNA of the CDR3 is TGTGCCAGCAGCTTAGCGCGGATAAGCACAGATACGCAGTATTTT.

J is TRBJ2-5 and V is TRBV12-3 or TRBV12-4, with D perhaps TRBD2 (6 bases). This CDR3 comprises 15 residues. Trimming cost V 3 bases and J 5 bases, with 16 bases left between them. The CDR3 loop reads CASSFLGLGGETQYF. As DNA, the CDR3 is TGTGCCAGCAGTTTTCTGGGACTCGGTGGGGAGACCCAGTACTTC.

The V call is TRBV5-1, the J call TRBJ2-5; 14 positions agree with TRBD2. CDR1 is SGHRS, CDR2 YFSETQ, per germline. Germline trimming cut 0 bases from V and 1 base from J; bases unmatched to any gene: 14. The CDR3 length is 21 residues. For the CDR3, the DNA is TGCGCCAGCAGCTTGGCCCCCCTTTTGGGACTAGCGGGGGTCCCCCAAGAGACCCAGTACTTC. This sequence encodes CASSLAPLLGLAGVPQETQYF.